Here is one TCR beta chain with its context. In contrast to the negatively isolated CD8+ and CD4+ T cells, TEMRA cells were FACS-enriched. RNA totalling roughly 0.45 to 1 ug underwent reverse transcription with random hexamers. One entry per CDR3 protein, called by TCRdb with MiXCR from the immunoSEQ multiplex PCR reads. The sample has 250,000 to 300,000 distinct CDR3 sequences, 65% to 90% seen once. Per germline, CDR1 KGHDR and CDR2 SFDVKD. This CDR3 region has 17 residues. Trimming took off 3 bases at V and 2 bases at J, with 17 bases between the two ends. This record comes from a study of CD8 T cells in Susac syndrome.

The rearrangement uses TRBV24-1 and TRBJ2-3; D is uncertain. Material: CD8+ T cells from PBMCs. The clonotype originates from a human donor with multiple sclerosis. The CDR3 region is CATSDPGRHLTTDTQYF. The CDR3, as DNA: TGTGCCACCAGTGATCCCGGCAGGCACCTGACCACAGATACGCAGTATTTT.